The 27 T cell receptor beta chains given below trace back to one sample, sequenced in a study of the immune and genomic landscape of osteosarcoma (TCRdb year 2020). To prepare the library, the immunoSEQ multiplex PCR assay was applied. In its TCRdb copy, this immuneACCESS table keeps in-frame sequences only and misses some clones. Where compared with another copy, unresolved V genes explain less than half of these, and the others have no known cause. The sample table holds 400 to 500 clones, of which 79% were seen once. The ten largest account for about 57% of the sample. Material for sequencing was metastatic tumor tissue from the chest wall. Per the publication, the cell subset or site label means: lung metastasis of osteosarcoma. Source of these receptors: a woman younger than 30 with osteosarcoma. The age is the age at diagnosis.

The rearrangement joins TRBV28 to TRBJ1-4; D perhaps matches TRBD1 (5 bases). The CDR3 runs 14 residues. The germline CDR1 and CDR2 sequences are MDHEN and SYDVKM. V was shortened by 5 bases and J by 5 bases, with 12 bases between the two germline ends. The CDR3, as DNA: TGTGCCAGCAGTGAGGCAGGGCAAAATGAAAAACTGTTTTTT. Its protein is CASSEAGQNEKLFF.

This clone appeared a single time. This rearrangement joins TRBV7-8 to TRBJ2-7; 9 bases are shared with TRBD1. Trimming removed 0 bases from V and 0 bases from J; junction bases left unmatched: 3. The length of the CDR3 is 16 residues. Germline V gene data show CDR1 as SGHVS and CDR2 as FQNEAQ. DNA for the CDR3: TGTGCCAGCAGCTTAGCACAGGGGGCCCCCTCCTACGAGCAGTACTTC. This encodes CASSLAQGAPSYEQYF.

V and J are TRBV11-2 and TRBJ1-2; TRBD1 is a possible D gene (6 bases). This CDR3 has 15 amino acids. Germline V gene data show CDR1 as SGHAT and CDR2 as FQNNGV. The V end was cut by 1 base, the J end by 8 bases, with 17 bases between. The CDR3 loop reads CASSLVYGGAEGYTF. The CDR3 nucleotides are TGTGCCAGCAGCTTAGTGTACGGGGGCGCAGAGGGCTACACCTTC.

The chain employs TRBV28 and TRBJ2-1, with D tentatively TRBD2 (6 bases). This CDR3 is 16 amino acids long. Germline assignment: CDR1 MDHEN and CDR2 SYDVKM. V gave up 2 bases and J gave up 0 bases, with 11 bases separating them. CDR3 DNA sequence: TGTGCCAGCAGTTTAGGAGGGCCTTTCTCCTACAATGAGCAGTTCTTC. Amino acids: CASSLGGPFSYNEQFF.

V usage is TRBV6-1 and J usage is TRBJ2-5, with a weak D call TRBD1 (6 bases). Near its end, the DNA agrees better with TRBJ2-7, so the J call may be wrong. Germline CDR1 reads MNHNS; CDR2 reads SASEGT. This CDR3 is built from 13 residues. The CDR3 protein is CASRQGESYEQYF. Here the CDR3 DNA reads TGTGCCAGCAGACAGGGAGAATCCTACGAGCAGTACTTC.

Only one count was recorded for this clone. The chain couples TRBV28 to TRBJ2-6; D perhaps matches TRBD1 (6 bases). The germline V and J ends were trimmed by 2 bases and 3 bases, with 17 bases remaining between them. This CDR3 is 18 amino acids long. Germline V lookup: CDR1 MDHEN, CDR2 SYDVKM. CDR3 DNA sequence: TGTGCCAGCAGTTTACAGGGACAACTCCTGAGTGGGGCCAACGTCCTGACTTTC. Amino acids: CASSLQGQLLSGANVLTF.

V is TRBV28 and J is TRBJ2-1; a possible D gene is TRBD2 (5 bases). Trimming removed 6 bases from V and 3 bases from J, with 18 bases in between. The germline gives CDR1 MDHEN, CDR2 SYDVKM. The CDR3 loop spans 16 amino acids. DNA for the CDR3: TGTGCCAGCAGCTCGATGGGGAGAGACTTCTACAATGAGCAGTTCTTC. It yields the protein CASSSMGRDFYNEQFF.

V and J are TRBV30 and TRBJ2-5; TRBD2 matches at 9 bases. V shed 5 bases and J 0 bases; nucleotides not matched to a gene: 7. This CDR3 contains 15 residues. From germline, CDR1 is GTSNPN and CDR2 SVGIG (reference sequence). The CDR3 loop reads CAWLAGRLHQETQYF. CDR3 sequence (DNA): TGTGCCTGGCTAGCGGGGAGACTGCACCAAGAGACCCAGTACTTC.

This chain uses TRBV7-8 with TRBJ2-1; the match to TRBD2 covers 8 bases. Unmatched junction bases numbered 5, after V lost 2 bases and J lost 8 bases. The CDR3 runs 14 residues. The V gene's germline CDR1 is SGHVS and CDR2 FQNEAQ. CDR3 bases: TGTGCCAGCAGCTTATTAGGAGCGGGAGATGAGCAGTTCTTC. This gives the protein CASSLLGAGDEQFF.

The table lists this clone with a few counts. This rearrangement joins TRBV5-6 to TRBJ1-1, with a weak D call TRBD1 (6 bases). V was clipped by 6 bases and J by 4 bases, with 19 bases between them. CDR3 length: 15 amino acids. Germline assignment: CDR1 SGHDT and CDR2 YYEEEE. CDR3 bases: TGTGCCAGCACCTCTGGAGGGGGGGCGTCCACTGAAGCTTTCTTT. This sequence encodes CASTSGGGASTEAFF.

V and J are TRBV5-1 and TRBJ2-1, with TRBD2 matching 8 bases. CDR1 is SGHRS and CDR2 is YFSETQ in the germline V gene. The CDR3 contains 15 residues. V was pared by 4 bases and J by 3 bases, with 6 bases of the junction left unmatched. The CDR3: CASSAAGEGYNEQFF. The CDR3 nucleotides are TGCGCCAGCAGCGCAGCGGGAGAGGGCTACAATGAGCAGTTCTTC.

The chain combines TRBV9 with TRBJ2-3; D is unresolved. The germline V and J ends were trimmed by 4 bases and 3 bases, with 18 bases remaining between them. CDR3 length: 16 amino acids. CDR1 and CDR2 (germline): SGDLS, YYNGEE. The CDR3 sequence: CASSSEGTWRTDTQYF. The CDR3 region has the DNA TGTGCCAGCAGCTCCGAAGGTACATGGCGAACAGATACGCAGTATTTT.

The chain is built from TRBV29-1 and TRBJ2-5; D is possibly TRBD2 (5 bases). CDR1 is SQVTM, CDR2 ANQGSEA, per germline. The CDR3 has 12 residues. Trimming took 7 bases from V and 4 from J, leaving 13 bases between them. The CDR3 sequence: CSAAGVVETQYF. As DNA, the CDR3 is TGCAGCGCCGCCGGGGTCGTAGAGACCCAGTACTTC.

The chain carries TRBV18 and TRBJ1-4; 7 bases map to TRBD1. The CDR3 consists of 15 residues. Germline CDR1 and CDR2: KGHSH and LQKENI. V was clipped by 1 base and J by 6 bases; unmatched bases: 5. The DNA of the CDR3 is TGTGCCAGCTCACCACTCCCGGGACAGCATGAAAAACTGTTTTTT. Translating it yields CASSPLPGQHEKLFF.

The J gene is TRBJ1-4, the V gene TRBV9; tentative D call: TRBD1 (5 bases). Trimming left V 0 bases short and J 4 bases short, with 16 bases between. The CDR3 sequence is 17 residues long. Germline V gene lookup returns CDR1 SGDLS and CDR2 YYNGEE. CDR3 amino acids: CASSVAQVGGDNEKLFF. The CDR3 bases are TGTGCCAGCAGCGTAGCCCAAGTCGGGGGGGATAATGAAAAACTGTTTTTT.

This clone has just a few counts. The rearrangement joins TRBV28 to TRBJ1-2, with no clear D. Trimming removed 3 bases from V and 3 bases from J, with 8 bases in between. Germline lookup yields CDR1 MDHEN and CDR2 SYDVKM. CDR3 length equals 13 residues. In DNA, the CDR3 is TGTGCCAGCAGTTTTCTGGGTCACTATGGCTACACCTTC. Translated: CASSFLGHYGYTF.

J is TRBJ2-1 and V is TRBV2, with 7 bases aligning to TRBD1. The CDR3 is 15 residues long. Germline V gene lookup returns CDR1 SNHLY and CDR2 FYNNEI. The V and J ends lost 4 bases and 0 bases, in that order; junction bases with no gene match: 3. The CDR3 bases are TGTGCCAGCAGTGTGGGACAGACCTCCTACAATGAGCAGTTCTTC. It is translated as CASSVGQTSYNEQFF. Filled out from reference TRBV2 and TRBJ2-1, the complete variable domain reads EPEVTQTPSHQVTQMGQEVILRCVPISNHLYFYWYRQILGQKVEFLVSFYNNEISEKSEIFDDQFSVERPDGSNFTLKIRSTKLEDSAMYFCASSVGQTSYNEQFFGPGTRLTVL.

The DNA for the CDR3 is TGCGCCAGCAGTCAATCAACCAATGGGCCCTCGGACACCTCCTATAATTCACCCCTCCACTTT. As protein: CASSQSTNGPSDTSYNSPLHF. The rearrangement joins TRBV23-1 to TRBJ1-6; tentative D call: TRBD1 (5 bases). TRBV23-1 is sorted into the ORF group, with uncertain function. The CDR3 has 21 residues. With 0 bases removed from V and 0 bases from J, the gap between germline ends came to 21 bases.

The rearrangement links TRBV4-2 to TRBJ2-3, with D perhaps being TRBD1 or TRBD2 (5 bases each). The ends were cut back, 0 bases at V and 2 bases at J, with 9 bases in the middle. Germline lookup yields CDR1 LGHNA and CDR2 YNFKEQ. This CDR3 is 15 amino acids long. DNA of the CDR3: TGTGCCAGCAGCCAAGATGGGGGAATCACAGATACGCAGTATTTT. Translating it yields CASSQDGGITDTQYF.

The CDR3 DNA reads as TGTGCCAGTAGTACCCCCCCCTGGGGTAGCCCAAACCGATACAATGAGCAGTTCTTC. Translation: CASSTPPWGSPNRYNEQFF. The V and J genes are TRBV19 and TRBJ2-1; D unclear. V was clipped by 4 bases and J by 4 bases, with 26 bases between them. This CDR3 is built from 19 residues. The germline V gene has CDR1 LNHDA and CDR2 SQIVND (reference sequence). Variable domain in full (rest from reference TRBV19 and TRBJ2-1): DGGITQSPKYLFRKEGQNVTLSCEQNLNHDAMYWYRQDPGQGLRLIYYSQIVNDFQKGDIAEGYSVSREKKESFPLTVTSAQKNPTAFYLCASSTPPWGSPNRYNEQFFGPGTRLTVL.

Written as DNA, the CDR3 is TGTGCCAGTAGCCAGCCCAGCCAAGAGACCCAGTACTTC. It encodes CASSQPSQETQYF. V is TRBV19 and J is TRBJ2-5; D remains unclear. CDR1 is LNHDA and CDR2 is SQIVND in the germline V gene (reference sequence). Trimming took 6 bases from V and 1 from J, leaving 9 bases between them. This CDR3 region has 13 residues. The complete variable domain, with remaining parts taken from reference TRBV19 and TRBJ2-5, reads DGGITQSPKYLFRKEGQNVTLSCEQNLNHDAMYWYRQDPGQGLRLIYYSQIVNDFQKGDIAEGYSVSREKKESFPLTVTSAQKNPTAFYLCASSQPSQETQYFGPGTRLLVL.

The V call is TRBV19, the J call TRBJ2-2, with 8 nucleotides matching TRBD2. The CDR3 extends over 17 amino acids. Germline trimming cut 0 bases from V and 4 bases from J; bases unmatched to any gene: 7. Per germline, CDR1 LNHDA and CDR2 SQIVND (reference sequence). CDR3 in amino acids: CASSIDPAGGGTGELFF. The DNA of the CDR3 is TGTGCCAGTAGTATAGATCCGGCGGGAGGCGGCACCGGGGAGCTGTTTTTT. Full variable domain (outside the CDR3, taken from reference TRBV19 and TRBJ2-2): DGGITQSPKYLFRKEGQNVTLSCEQNLNHDAMYWYRQDPGQGLRLIYYSQIVNDFQKGDIAEGYSVSREKKESFPLTVTSAQKNPTAFYLCASSIDPAGGGTGELFFGEGSRLTVL.

The CDR3 loop is CASSTDRHRGGLEQFF. The CDR3 DNA follows: TGTGCCAGTAGTACCGACCGGCACAGGGGTGGGTTAGAGCAGTTCTTC. The chain links TRBV19 to TRBJ2-1; 7 positions match TRBD1. The CDR3 extends over 16 amino acids. Germline V lookup: CDR1 LNHDA, CDR2 SQIVND (reference sequence). V lost 4 bases, J lost 10 bases, and 16 bases stayed unmatched.

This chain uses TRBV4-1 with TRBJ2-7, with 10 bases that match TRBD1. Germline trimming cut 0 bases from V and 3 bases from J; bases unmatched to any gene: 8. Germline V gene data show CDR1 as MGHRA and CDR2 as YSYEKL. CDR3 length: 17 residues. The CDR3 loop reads CASSQDGGQGILYEQYF. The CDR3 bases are TGCGCCAGCAGCCAAGATGGGGGACAGGGGATCCTCTACGAGCAGTACTTC.

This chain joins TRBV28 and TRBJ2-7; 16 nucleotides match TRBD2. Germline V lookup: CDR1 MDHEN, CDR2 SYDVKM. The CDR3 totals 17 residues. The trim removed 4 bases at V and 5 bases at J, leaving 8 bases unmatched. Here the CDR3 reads CASSSPGLAGGPDEQYF. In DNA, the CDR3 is TGTGCCAGCAGTTCCCCGGGACTAGCGGGAGGGCCAGACGAGCAGTACTTC.

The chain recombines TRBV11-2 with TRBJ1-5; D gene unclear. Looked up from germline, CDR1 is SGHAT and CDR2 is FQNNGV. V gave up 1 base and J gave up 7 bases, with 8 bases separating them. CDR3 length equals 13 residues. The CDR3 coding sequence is TGTGCCAGCAGCTTAGGGGTTAGCCAGCCCCAGCATTTT. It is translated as CASSLGVSQPQHF. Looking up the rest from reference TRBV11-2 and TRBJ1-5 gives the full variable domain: EAGVAQSPRYKIIEKRQSVAFWCNPISGHATLYWYQQILGQGPKLLIQFQNNGVVDDSQLPKDRFSAERLKGVDSTLKIQPAKLEDSAVYLCASSLGVSQPQHFGDGTRLSIL.

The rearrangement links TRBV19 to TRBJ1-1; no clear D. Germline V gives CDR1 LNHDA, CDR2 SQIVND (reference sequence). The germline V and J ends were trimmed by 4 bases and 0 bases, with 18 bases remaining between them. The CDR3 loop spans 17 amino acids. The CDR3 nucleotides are TGTGCCAGTAGTACCTACCCCCGGGGAGGGATGAACACTGAAGCTTTCTTT. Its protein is CASSTYPRGGMNTEAFF.